The rows below give T cell receptor beta chains drawn from one sample of a study of blood T cell repertoires in COVID-19. The table came from immunoSEQ multiplex PCR; TCRdb's copy has only in-frame clones and leaves some out. In the table there are a few hundred thousand clones, around nine tenths of which are singletons. Material: peripheral blood. The receptors here all came from a man in his forties or fifties who had recovered from COVID-19. CDR3s leave out the opening cysteine and the closing phenylalanine or tryptophan. D genes are given only for firm matches.

v_call,d_call,cdr3_aa
TRBV4-2,-,ASHDLGAVNGYT
TRBV28,TRBD2,ASSAFVAGGYNEQF
TRBV5-4,-,ASLGSGTEAF
TRBV7-3,-,ASRAEGGGSPLH
TRBV3-1/TRBV3-2,-,ASRDDKKTQY
TRBV3-1/TRBV3-2,TRBD2,ASSQVRSGGADTQY
TRBV10-3,TRBD2,AISASGVPRLENEQF
TRBV4-3,TRBD2,ASSQGVGTRPSKNEQF
TRBV2,-,ASSGRGSGNTIY
TRBV9,-,ASSLGQSNTGELF
TRBV5-1,TRBD1,ASSLDGQGKKLF
TRBV5-4,TRBD2,ASSPGLAGYEQY
TRBV12-5,TRBD2,ASARTSGSYEQF
TRBV7-3,-,ASSPRGAPRDTQY
TRBV6-5,TRBD2,ASSLGGVRTDTQY
TRBV5-5,-,ASSLAPVSNQPQH
TRBV27,TRBD2,ASSLWFPASGDYEQY
TRBV10-3,TRBD2,AISDPRLAGDNYNEQF
TRBV5-4,TRBD1,ASSPGQGRETQY
TRBV6-5,TRBD1,ASSYSAGGTNTEAF
TRBV10-1,TRBD2,ASSESRLAGGPGKNEQF
TRBV11-2,-,ASRAAYEQY